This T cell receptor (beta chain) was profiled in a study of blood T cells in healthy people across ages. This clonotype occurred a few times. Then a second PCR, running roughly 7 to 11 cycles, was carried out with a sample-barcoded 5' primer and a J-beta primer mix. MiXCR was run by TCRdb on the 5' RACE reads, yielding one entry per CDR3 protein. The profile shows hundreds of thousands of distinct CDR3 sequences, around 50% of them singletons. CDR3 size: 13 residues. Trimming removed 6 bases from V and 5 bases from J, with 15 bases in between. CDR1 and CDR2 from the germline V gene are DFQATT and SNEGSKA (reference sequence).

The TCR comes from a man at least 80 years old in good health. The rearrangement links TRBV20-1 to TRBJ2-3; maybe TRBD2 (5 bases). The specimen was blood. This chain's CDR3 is CSAARVRGDTQYF. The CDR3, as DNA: TGCAGTGCGGCACGGGTACGGGGAGATACGCAGTATTTT.